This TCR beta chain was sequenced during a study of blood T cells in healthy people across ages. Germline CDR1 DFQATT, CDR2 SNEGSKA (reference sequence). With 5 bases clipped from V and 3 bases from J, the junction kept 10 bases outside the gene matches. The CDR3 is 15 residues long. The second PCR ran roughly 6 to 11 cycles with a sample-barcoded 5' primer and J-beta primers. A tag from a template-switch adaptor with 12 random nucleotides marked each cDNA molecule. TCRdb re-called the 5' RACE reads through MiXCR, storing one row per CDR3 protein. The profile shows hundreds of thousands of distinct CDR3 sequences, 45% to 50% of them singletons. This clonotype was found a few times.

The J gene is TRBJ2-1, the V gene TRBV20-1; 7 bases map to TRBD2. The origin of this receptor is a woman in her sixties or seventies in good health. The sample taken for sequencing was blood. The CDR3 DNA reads TGCAGTGCTGCTTCTCCTAGCGGAATCTACAATGAGCAGTTCTTC. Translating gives CSAASPSGIYNEQFF.